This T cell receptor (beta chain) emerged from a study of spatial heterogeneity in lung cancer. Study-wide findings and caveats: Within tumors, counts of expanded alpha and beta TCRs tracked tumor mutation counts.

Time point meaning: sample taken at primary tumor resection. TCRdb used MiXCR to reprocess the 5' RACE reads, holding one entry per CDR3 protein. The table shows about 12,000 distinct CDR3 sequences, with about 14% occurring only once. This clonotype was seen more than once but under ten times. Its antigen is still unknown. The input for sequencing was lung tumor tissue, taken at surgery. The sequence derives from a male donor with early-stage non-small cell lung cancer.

CDR3 bases: TGTGCCACCGTTCCTCGGACAGGGGATGGCGAAAAACTGTTTTTT. This codes for CATVPRTGDGEKLFF. The chain employs TRBV6-2 or TRBV6-3 and TRBJ1-4, with TRBD1 matching over 9 bases. The germline gives CDR1 MNHEY, CDR2 SVGEGT. Unmatched junction bases numbered 14, after V lost 10 bases and J lost 8 bases. The CDR3 runs 15 residues.